Below are 8 T cell receptor beta chains sequenced from a single sample in a study of cytomegalovirus exposure and HLA in healthy donors. Repertoires were generated with immunoSEQ multiplex PCR, while TCRdb's copy carries only in-frame clones and drops some. Here the sample spans 150,000 to 200,000 clones, about 89% being singletons. The specimen sequenced was PBMCs. The receptors were gathered from a man aged 18 to 29 in good health and CMV-seropositive.

The J gene is TRBJ2-1, the V gene TRBV10-3, with 7 bases matching TRBD2. This CDR3 spans 15 amino acids. Per the germline V gene, CDR1 is ENHRY and CDR2 is SYGVKD. After removal of 1 base from V and 6 bases from J, the junction contained 6 bases not matched to a gene. CDR3: CAISELGEGSNEQFF. The CDR3, as DNA: TGTGCCATCAGTGAGTTGGGGGAGGGAAGCAATGAGCAGTTCTTC.

V usage is TRBV5-1 and J usage is TRBJ2-5; 10 nucleotides line up with TRBD2. This CDR3 is 15 amino acids long. The J segment lost 1 base and the V segment lost 4 bases, leaving 4 bases of the junction unmatched. Germline CDR1 reads SGHRS; CDR2 reads YFSETQ. CDR3 sequence (DNA): TGCGCCAGCAGCACCAGCGGGAGGGCCCAAGAGACCCAGTACTTC. Translating gives CASSTSGRAQETQYF. Full variable domain (remainder filled in from reference TRBV5-1 and TRBJ2-5): KAGVTQTPRYLIKTRGQQVTLSCSPISGHRSVSWYQQTPGQGLQFLFEYFSETQRNKGNFPGRFSGRQFSNSRSEMNVSTLELGDSALYLCASSTSGRAQETQYFGPGTRLLVL.

The chain employs TRBV27 and TRBJ1-1; 7 nucleotides line up with TRBD1. J was trimmed by 5 bases and V by 8 bases; bases with no gene match: 8. Germline CDR1 reads MNHEY; CDR2 reads SMNVEV (reference sequence). The CDR3 totals 13 residues. This CDR3 is CASGKTGYTEAFF. CDR3 DNA sequence: TGTGCCAGCGGAAAGACAGGGTATACTGAAGCTTTCTTT.

The rearrangement links TRBV10-3 to TRBJ2-1; no definite D call. The CDR3 is 14 amino acids. Germline CDR1 ENHRY, CDR2 SYGVKD. CDR3 sequence reads: CATRSAGESNEQFF. CDR3 nucleotides: TGTGCTACCAGAAGCGCTGGAGAGAGCAATGAGCAGTTCTTC.

This sequence joins TRBV4-1 and TRBJ1-1, with unresolved D. CDR1 and CDR2 (germline): MGHRA, YSYEKL. The CDR3 has 14 amino acids. V lost 2 bases and J 2 bases, leaving 9 bases between the germline ends. The CDR3: CASSQNPVNTEAFF. CDR3 sequence (DNA): TGCGCCAGCAGCCAAAATCCAGTAAACACTGAAGCTTTCTTT.

V and J are TRBV7-2 and TRBJ1-2; TRBD1 might be the D (6 bases). The germline V and J ends were trimmed by 5 bases and 3 bases, with 13 bases remaining between them. Germline V gene sequence: CDR1 SGHTA, CDR2 FQGNSA. This CDR3 has 14 amino acids. The CDR3 DNA reads TGTGCCAGCAGCGTCAGGGGAGAATACTATGGCTACACCTTC. The encoded protein is CASSVRGEYYGYTF.

Comments on this clone: The sample has other DNA sequences that encode this CDR3 too. CDR3 region: CASSLSGVTYEQYF. CDR3 in DNA: TGTGCCAGCAGCTTATCAGGGGTCACCTACGAGCAGTACTTC. The chain combines TRBV7-9 with TRBJ2-7, with D possibly matching TRBD1 (6 bases). Trimming took 2 bases from V and 2 from J, leaving 10 bases between them. The germline V gene has CDR1 SEHNR and CDR2 FQNEAQ (reference sequence). This CDR3 has 14 residues.

This chain uses TRBV7-9 with TRBJ1-5; 8 positions match TRBD1. The V gene's germline CDR1 is SEHNR and CDR2 FQNEAQ (reference sequence). The CDR3 consists of 15 residues. Unmatched junction bases numbered 9, after V lost 5 bases and J lost 6 bases. The CDR3, as DNA: TGTGCCAGCAGCCTAGGGACAGGTCTCGGTCAGCCCCAGCATTTT. Amino acids: CASSLGTGLGQPQHF.